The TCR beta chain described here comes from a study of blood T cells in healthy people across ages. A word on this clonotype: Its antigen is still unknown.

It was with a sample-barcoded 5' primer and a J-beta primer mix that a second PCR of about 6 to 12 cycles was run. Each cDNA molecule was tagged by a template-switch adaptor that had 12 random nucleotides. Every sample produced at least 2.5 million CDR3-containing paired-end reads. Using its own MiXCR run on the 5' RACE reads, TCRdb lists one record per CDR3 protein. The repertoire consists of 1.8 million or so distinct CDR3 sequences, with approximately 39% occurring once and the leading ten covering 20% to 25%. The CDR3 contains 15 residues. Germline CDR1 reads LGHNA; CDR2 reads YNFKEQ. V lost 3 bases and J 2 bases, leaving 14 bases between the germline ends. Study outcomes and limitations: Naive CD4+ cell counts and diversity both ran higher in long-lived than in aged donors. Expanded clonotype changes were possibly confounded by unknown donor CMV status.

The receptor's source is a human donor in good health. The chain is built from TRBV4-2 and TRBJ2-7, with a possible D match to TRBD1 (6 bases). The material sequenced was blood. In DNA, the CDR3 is TGTGCCAGCAGCCACGGGACACTACCGCCCTACGAGCAGTACTTC. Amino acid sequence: CASSHGTLPPYEQYF.